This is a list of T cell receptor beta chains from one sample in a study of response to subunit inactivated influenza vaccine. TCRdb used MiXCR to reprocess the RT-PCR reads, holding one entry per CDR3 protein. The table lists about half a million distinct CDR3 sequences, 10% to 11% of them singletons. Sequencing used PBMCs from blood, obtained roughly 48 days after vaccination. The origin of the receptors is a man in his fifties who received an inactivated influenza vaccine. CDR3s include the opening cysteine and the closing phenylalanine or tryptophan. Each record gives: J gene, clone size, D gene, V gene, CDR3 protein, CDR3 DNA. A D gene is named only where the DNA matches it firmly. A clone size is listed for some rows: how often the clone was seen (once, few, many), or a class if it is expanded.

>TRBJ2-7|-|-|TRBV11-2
CASSPTMGDLEQYF
TGTGCCAGCAGTCCTACTATGGGAGATCTGGAGCAGTACTTC
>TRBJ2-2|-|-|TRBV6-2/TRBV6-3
CASSLLPSTGELFF
TGTGCCAGCAGCTTACTGCCGAGCACCGGGGAGCTGTTTTTT
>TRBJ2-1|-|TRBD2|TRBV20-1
CSASPPLAGYNEQFF
TGCAGTGCTAGTCCCCCCCTAGCGGGGTACAATGAGCAGTTCTTC
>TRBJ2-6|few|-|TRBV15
CATTKPGRTLSGANVLTF
TGTGCCACCACCAAACCGGGACGGACACTCTCTGGGGCCAACGTCCTGACTTTC
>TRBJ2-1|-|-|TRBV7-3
CASSPTTGFEQFF
TGTGCCAGCAGCCCTACTACAGGGTTTGAGCAGTTCTTC
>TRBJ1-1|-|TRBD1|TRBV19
CARKPTGNTEAFF
TGTGCCAGAAAGCCGACAGGGAATACTGAAGCTTTCTTT
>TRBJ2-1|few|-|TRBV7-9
CASSLRRGSYNEQFF
TGTGCCAGCAGCTTACGACGAGGGTCCTACAATGAGCAGTTCTTC
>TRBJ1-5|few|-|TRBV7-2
CASSLLSTGSGQPQHF
TGTGCCAGCAGCTTATTGTCAACAGGGTCTGGCCAGCCCCAGCATTTT
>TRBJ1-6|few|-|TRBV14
CASSQQRGINSPLHF
TGTGCCAGCAGCCAACAGCGGGGAATTAATTCACCCCTCCACTTT
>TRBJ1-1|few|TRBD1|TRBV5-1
CASSAGQGGLAGAFF
TGCGCCAGCAGCGCGGGACAGGGCGGATTAGCGGGGGCTTTCTTT
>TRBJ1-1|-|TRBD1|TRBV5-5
CASRGQGIRSTEAFF
TGTGCCAGCCGAGGACAGGGTATTAGGAGCACTGAAGCTTTCTTT
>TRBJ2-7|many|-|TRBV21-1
CASSKPTGLAALYEQYF
TGTGCCAGCAGCAAGCCCACTGGACTAGCGGCATTATACGAGCAGTACTTC
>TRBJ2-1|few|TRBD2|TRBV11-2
CASSLKGWPSGSNEQFF
TGTGCCAGCAGCTTAAAAGGGTGGCCTAGCGGGAGCAATGAGCAGTTCTTC
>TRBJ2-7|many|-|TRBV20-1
CSARTAQEQYF
TGCAGTGCTAGGACAGCGCAAGAGCAGTACTTC
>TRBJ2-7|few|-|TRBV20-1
CSARDRRGAYSHEQYF
TGCAGTGCTAGAGATCGGAGGGGGGCGTATTCCCACGAGCAGTACTTC
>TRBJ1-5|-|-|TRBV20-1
CSALARWGNQPQHF
TGCAGTGCTCTCGCTCGGTGGGGGAATCAGCCCCAGCATTTT
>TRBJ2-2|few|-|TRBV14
CASSPGWSTGELFF
TGTGCCAGCAGCCCGGGTTGGTCCACCGGGGAGCTGTTTTTT
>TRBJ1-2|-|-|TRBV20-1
CSARNSNYGYTF
TGCAGTGCTAGAAACAGCAACTATGGCTACACCTTC
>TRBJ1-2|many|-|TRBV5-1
CASRLTRDSMSYGYTF
TGCGCCAGCAGGCTAACGAGGGACTCCATGTCATATGGCTACACCTTC
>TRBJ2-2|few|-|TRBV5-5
CASSLFGGPNTGELFF
TGTGCCAGCAGCTTATTCGGGGGGCCTAACACCGGGGAGCTGTTTTTT
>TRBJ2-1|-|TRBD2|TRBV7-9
CASSPTSVLSSYNEQFF
TGTGCCAGCAGCCCGACTAGCGTTCTGAGCTCCTACAATGAGCAGTTCTTC
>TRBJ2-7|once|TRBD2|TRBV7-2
CASSPAGGTPYEQYF
TGTGCCAGCAGCCCAGCGGGAGGAACCCCCTACGAGCAGTACTTC
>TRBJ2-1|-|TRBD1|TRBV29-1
CSAGQNYNEQFF
TGCAGCGCGGGACAGAACTACAATGAGCAGTTCTTC
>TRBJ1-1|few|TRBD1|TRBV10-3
CAISGTGPDEAFF
TGTGCCATCAGTGGGACAGGGCCGGATGAAGCTTTCTTT
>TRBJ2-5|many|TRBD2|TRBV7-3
CASSSSLAGHQETQYF
TGTGCCAGCAGCTCCTCCTTAGCGGGCCACCAAGAGACCCAGTACTTC
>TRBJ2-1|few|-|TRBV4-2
CASSQVRDWAYNEQFF
TGTGCCAGCAGCCAAGTTAGGGACTGGGCCTACAATGAGCAGTTCTTC
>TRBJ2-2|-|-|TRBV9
CASSGGRQSYFSTGELFF
TGTGCCAGCAGCGGGGGTCGACAGAGTTATTTCTCCACCGGGGAGCTGTTTTTT
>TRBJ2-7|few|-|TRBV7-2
CASSPMRQTYYEQYF
TGTGCCAGCAGCCCGATGCGTCAGACCTACTACGAGCAGTACTTC
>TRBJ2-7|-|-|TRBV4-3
CASSQDLGNEQYF
TGCGCCAGCAGCCAAGATCTCGGAAACGAGCAGTACTTC
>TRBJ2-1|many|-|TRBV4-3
CASSQEGGNEQFF
TGCGCCAGCAGCCAAGAAGGCGGGAATGAGCAGTTCTTC
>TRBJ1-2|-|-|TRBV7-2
CASSSTGRYYGYTF
TGTGCCAGCAGCTCGACGGGACGGTACTATGGCTACACCTTC
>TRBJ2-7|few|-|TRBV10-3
CAISDTGRRQYF
TGTGCCATCAGTGATACAGGGAGAAGGCAGTACTTC
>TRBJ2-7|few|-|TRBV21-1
CASSIPGTPRAYYEQYF
TGTGCCAGCAGCATCCCCGGGACCCCGAGGGCCTACTACGAGCAGTACTTC
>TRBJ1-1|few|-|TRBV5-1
CASSPPGRYTEAFF
TGCGCCAGCAGCCCCCCGGGACGCTACACTGAAGCTTTCTTT
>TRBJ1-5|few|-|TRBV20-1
CSARTLRNQPQHF
TGCAGTGCTAGGACCTTAAGGAATCAGCCCCAGCATTTT
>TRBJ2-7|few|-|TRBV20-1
CSARMGTGYYEQYF
TGCAGTGCTAGAATGGGTACTGGATACTACGAGCAGTACTTC
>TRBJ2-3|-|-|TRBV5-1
CASKGQGPDTQYF
TGCGCCAGCAAAGGGCAGGGACCTGATACGCAGTATTTT
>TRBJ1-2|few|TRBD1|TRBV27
CASSSTGGGYTF
TGTGCCAGCAGTTCGACAGGGGGTGGCTACACCTTC